This T cell receptor beta chain appears in the sequencing data of a study of shared clonotypes between healthy human individuals. Only in-frame clones appear in the TCRdb table, and some are missing; sequencing was by immunoSEQ multiplex PCR. The table has 470,000 or so clones, roughly 80% seen once. Participating donors were healthy, HIV-negative adults free of recent acute infections or vaccinations. The sequencing sample was made of PBMCs. The source of this sequence is a woman in her thirties or forties in good health. Some clones in this sample may be carry-over from other donors' samples.

This CDR3 reads CASSSQGASIPDTQYF. The CDR3, as DNA: TGTGCCAGCAGCTCTCAGGGGGCGAGTATCCCAGATACGCAGTATTTT. The rearrangement links TRBV7-3 to TRBJ2-3; TRBD1 matches at 8 bases. Germline V CDR1 and CDR2: SGHTA, FQGTGA. Unmatched junction bases numbered 10, after V lost 4 bases and J lost 4 bases. The CDR3 is made up of 16 amino acids.